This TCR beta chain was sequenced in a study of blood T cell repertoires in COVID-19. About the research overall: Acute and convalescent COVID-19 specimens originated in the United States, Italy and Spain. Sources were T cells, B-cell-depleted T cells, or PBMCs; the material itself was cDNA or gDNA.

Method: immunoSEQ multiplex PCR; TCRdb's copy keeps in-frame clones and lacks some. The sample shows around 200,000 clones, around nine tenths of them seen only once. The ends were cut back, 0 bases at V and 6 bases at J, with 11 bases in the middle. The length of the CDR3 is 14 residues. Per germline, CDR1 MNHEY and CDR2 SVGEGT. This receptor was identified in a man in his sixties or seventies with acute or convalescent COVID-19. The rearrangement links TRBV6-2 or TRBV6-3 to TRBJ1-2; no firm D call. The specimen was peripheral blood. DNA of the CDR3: TGTGCCAGCAGTTACTCGTGGAGGGCCGATGGCTACACCTTC. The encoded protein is CASSYSWRADGYTF.